This T cell receptor beta chain was identified during a study of blood T cell repertoires in COVID-19. The CDR3 runs 16 residues. V shed 3 bases, J shed 4 bases, and the junction held 7 bases outside the gene matches. Germline loops: CDR1 LNHNV, CDR2 YYDKDF (reference sequence). Source study methods: Estimated nucleated cell counts came from reference gene primer amplification. The data were produced by immunoSEQ multiplex PCR, yet TCRdb's version contains in-frame clones alone and is incomplete. For V, J and clone size, that table is used; D and trimming come from the DNA. The data hold about 260,000 clones, with 84% observed a single time.

The sequence derives from a man in his fifties or sixties with acute or convalescent COVID-19. V is TRBV15 and J is TRBJ2-1; TRBD2 matches 9 bases. Source material: peripheral blood. CDR3 bases: TGTGCCACCAGCAGGTCCCCAGCGGGAGGTTACAATGAGCAGTTCTTC. It specifies CATSRSPAGGYNEQFF.